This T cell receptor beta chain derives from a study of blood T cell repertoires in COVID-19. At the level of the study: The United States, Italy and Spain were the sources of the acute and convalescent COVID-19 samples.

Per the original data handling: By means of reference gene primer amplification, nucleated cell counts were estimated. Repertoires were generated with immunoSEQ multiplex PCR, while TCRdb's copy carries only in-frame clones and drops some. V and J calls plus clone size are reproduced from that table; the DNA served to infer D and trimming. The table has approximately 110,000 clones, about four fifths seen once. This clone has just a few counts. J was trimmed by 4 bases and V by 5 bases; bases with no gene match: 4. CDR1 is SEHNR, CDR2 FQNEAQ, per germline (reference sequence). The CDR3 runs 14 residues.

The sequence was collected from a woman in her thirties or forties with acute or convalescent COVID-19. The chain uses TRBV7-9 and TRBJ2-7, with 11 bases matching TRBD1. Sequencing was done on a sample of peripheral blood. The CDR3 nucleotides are TGTGCCAGCAGCGGACAGGGGGCTTCATACGAGCAGTACTTC. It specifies CASSGQGASYEQYF. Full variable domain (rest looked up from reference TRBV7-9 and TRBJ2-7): DTGVSQNPRHKITKRGQNVTFRCDPISEHNRLYWYRQTLGQGPEFLTYFQNEAQLEKSRLLSDRFSAERPKGSFSTLEIQRTEQGDSAMYLCASSGQGASYEQYFGPGTRLTVT.